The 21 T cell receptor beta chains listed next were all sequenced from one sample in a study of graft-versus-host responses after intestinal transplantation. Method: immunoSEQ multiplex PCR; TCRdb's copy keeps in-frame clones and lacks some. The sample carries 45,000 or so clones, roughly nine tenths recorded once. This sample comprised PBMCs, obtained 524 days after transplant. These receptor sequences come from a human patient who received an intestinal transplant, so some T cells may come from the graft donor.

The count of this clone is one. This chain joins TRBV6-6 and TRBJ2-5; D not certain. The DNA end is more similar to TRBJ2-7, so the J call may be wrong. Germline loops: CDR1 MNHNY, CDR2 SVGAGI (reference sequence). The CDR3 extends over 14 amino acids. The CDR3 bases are TGTGCCAGCAGTTACTCGCAGGAGACCTACGAGCAGTACTTC. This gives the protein CASSYSQETYEQYF.

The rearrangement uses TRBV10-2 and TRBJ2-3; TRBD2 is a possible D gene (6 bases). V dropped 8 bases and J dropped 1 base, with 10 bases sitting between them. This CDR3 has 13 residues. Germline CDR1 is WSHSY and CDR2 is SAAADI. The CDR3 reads CASVASGTDTQYF. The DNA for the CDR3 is TGCGCCAGCGTGGCTAGCGGCACAGATACGCAGTATTTT.

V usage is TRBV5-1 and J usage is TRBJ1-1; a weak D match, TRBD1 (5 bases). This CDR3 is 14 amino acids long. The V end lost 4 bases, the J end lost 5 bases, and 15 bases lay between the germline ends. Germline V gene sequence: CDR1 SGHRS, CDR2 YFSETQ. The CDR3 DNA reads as TGCGCCAGCAGCCTGGCCGGGACGGGGACTGAAGCTTTCTTT. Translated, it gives CASSLAGTGTEAFF. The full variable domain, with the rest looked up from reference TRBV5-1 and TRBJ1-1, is KAGVTQTPRYLIKTRGQQVTLSCSPISGHRSVSWYQQTPGQGLQFLFEYFSETQRNKGNFPGRFSGRQFSNSRSEMNVSTLELGDSALYLCASSLAGTGTEAFFGQGTRLTVV.

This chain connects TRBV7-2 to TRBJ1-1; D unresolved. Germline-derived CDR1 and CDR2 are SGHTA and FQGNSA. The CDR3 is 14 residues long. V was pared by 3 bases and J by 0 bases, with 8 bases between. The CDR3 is CASSFQALNTEAFF. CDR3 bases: TGTGCCAGCAGCTTTCAGGCATTGAACACTGAAGCTTTCTTT. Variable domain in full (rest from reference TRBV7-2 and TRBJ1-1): GAGVSQSPSNKVTEKGKDVELRCDPISGHTALYWYRQSLGQGLEFLIYFQGNSAPDKSGLPSDRFSAERTGGSVSTLTIQRTQQEDSAVYLCASSFQALNTEAFFGQGTRLTVV.

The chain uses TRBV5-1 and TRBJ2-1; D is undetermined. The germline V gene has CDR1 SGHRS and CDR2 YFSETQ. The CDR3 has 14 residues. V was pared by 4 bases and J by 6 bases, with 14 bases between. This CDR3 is CASSPMTLLNEQFF. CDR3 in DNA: TGCGCCAGCAGCCCAATGACCTTACTCAATGAGCAGTTCTTC.

CDR3 protein: CASSSWTRRDEQFF. DNA of the CDR3: TGTGCCAGCAGCTCCTGGACTCGACGGGATGAGCAGTTCTTC. This chain connects TRBV7-9 to TRBJ2-1; possibly TRBD2 for D (5 bases). Trimming took off 4 bases at V and 8 bases at J, with 15 bases between the two ends. The CDR3 is 14 residues long. In germline, CDR1 is SEHNR, CDR2 FQNEAQ (reference sequence).

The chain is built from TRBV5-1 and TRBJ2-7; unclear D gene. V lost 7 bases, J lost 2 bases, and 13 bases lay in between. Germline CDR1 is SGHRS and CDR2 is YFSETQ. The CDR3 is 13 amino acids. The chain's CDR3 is CASAPVVPYEQYF. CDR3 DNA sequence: TGCGCCAGCGCCCCTGTAGTCCCCTACGAGCAGTACTTC.

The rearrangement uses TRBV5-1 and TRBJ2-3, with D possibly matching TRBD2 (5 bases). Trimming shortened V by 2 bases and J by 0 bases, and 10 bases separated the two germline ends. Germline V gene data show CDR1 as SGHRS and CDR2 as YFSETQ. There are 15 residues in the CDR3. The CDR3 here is CASSFERLSTDTQYF. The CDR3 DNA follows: TGCGCCAGCAGCTTTGAGCGGCTTAGCACAGATACGCAGTATTTT.

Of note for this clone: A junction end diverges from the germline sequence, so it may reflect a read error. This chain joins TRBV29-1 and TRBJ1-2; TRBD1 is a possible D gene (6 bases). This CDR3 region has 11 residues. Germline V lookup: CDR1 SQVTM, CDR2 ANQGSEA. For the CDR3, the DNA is TGCAGCGTTGATTTGGGAACAGGGTCGGGGTTC. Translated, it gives CSVDLGTGSGF.

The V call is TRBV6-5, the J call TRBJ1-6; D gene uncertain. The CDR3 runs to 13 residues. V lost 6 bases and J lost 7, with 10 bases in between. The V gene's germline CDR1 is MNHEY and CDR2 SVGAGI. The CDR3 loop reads CASRRDRNSPLHF. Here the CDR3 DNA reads TGTGCCAGCAGGAGGGATCGGAATTCACCCCTCCACTTT.

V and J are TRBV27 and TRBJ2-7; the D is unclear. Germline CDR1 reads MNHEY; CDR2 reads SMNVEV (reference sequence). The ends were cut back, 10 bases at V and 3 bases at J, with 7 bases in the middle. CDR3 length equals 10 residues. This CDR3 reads CATGDYEQYF. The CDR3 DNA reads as TGTGCCACCGGAGACTACGAGCAGTACTTC.

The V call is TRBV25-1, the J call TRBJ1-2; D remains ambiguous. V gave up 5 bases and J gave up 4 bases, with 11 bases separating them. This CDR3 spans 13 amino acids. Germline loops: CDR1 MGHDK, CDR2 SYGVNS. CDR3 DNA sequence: TGTGCCAGCAGTCAACAGAGTTTCTATGGCTACACCTTC. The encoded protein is CASSQQSFYGYTF.

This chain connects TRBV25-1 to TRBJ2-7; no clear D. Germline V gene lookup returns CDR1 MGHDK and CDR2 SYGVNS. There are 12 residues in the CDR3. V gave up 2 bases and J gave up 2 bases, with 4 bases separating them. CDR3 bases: TGTGCCAGCAGTGAAGTCCCCTACGAGCAGTACTTC. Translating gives CASSEVPYEQYF.

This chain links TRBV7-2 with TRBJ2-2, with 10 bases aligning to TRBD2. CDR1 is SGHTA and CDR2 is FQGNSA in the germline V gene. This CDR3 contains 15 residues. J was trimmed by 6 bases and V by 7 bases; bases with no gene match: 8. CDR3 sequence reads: CASMDGTSVSGELFF. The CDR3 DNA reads TGTGCCAGCATGGACGGGACTAGCGTGTCCGGGGAGCTGTTTTTT.

In DNA, the CDR3 is TGTGCCAGCTCACAGATCCCCCCTGCGGCAGGGGGCGCGATCCGGGGCTACACCTTC. Its translation: CASSQIPPAAGGAIRGYTF. This sequence joins TRBV18 and TRBJ1-2; 8 bases are shared with TRBD1. This CDR3 has 19 residues. CDR1 is KGHSH and CDR2 is LQKENI in the germline V gene. The trim removed 4 bases at V and 8 bases at J, leaving 24 bases unmatched.

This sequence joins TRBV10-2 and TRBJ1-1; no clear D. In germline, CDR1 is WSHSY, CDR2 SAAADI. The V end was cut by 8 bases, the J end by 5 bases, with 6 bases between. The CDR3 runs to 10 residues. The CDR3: CASGDTEAFF. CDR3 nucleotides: TGCGCCAGCGGGGATACTGAAGCTTTCTTT.

The CDR3 spells CASSHGPSYEQYF. The CDR3, as DNA: TGTGCCAGCAGCCATGGACCGAGCTACGAGCAGTACTTC. V is TRBV11-2 and J is TRBJ2-7, with D unresolved. V lost 5 bases to trimming and J lost 3 bases, with 11 bases between them. Germline-derived CDR1 and CDR2 are SGHAT and FQNNGV. The CDR3 length is 13 residues.

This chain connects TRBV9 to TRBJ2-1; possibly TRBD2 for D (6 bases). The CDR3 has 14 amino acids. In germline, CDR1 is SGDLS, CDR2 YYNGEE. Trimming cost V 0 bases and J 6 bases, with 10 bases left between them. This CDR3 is CASSVGQAGNEQFF. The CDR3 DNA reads TGTGCCAGCAGCGTAGGGCAAGCGGGCAATGAGCAGTTCTTC.

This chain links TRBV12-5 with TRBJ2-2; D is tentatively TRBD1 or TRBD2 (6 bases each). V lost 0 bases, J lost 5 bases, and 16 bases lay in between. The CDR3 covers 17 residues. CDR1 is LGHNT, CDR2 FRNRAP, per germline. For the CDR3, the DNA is TGTGCTAGTGGTTTGGTACTCACGGGGGCGCGAACCGGGGAGCTGTTTTTT. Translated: CASGLVLTGARTGELFF.

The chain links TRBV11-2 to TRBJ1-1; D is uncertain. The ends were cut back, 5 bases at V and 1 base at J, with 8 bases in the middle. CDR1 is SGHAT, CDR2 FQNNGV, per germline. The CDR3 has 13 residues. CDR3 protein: CASSRVRNTEAFF. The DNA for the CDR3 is TGTGCCAGCAGCCGAGTTAGGAACACTGAAGCTTTCTTT.

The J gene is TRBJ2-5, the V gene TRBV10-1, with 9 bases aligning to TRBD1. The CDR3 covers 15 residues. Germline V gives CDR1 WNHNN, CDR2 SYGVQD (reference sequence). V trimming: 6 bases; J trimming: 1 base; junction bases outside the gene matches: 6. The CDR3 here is CASSERQGVQETQYF. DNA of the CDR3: TGCGCCAGCAGCGAGCGACAGGGGGTCCAAGAGACCCAGTACTTC.